This is a list of T cell receptor beta chains from one sample in a study of T cell changes during pregnancy in multiple sclerosis. Clones were read by immunoSEQ multiplex PCR, and TCRdb kept only the in-frame ones, dropping some. The sample consists of about 49,000 clones, approximately 95% of them appearing once. Sequencing was performed on CD8+ T cells from peripheral blood mononuclear cells, taken in the first trimester of pregnancy. Receptors originate from a female donor with multiple sclerosis, enrolled in a pregnancy study. Each CDR3 is given with its conserved first and last residue. D genes are given only for firm matches. A row's size may be missing; if present it is once, few, many or a size class.

D: .
V: TRBV15
J: TRBJ1-1
size: .
CDR3: CATSRDRDSGMAEAFF
DNA: TGTGCCACCAGCAGAGACAGGGATAGCGGGATGGCTGAAGCTTTCTTT

D: .
V: TRBV6-1
J: TRBJ1-2
size: .
CDR3: CASSGNRIQDYGYTF
DNA: TGTGCCAGCAGTGGAAACAGGATACAAGACTATGGCTACACCTTC

D: TRBD2
V: TRBV7-9
J: TRBJ2-7
size: .
CDR3: CASSLVAGVYEQYF
DNA: TGTGCCAGCAGCTTAGTAGCGGGAGTCTACGAGCAGTACTTC

D: TRBD1
V: TRBV28
J: TRBJ2-7
size: .
CDR3: CASRTGGAPYEQYF
DNA: TGTGCCAGCAGAACAGGGGGCGCTCCCTACGAGCAGTACTTC

D: TRBD2
V: TRBV4-2
J: TRBJ2-5
size: .
CDR3: CASGTGGSQETQYF
DNA: TGTGCCAGCGGCACGGGAGGATCGCAAGAGACCCAGTACTTC

D: TRBD2
V: TRBV5-6
J: TRBJ2-1
size: .
CDR3: CASSFSTSGFIEQFF
DNA: TGTGCCAGCAGCTTTTCTACTAGCGGGTTCATTGAGCAGTTCTTC

D: .
V: TRBV5-8
J: TRBJ1-5
size: once
CDR3: CASSLNPVIIQGVSNQPQHF
DNA: TGTGCCAGCAGCTTGAACCCGGTGATCATACAGGGCGTTAGCAATCAGCCCCAGCATTTT

D: .
V: TRBV10-2
J: TRBJ2-2
size: few
CDR3: CASSVSAGSGSGELFF
DNA: TGCGCCAGCAGTGTTTCGGCAGGGTCCGGGTCCGGGGAGCTGTTTTTT

D: .
V: TRBV11-2
J: TRBJ2-3
size: .
CDR3: CASRFTGRTDTQYF
DNA: TGTGCCAGCAGGTTTACAGGGCGCACAGATACGCAGTATTTT

D: .
V: TRBV7-9
J: TRBJ1-1
size: .
CDR3: CASSLGPDGGATEAFF
DNA: TGTGCCAGCAGCTTAGGACCGGATGGAGGGGCTACTGAAGCTTTCTTT

D: TRBD1
V: TRBV29-1
J: TRBJ2-7
size: .
CDR3: CSVAGQGGSYEQYF
DNA: TGCAGCGTGGCCGGACAGGGGGGGTCCTACGAGCAGTACTTC

D: TRBD1
V: TRBV5-4
J: TRBJ1-2
size: .
CDR3: CASSYTGGGLDGYTF
DNA: TGTGCCAGCAGCTACACGGGAGGGGGCCTCGATGGCTACACCTTC

D: .
V: TRBV5-4
J: TRBJ2-3
size: .
CDR3: CASSLEQLAGTDTQYF
DNA: TGTGCCAGCAGCTTGGAGCAACTAGCCGGGACAGATACGCAGTATTTT

D: .
V: TRBV9
J: TRBJ1-4
size: .
CDR3: CASSGSRGEKLFF
DNA: TGTGCCAGCAGCGGGTCCCGCGGCGAAAAACTGTTTTTT

D: TRBD1
V: TRBV9
J: TRBJ2-2
size: .
CDR3: CASSVAQGGQGNTGELFF
DNA: TGTGCCAGCAGCGTCGCCCAAGGGGGACAGGGGAACACCGGGGAGCTGTTTTTT

D: TRBD2
V: TRBV18
J: TRBJ2-3
size: .
CDR3: CASSLSGRPTYTDTQYF
DNA: TGTGCCAGCTCACTTTCCGGGAGGCCTACCTACACAGATACGCAGTATTTT

D: TRBD1
V: TRBV15
J: TRBJ2-7
size: .
CDR3: CATSRNQDRSPYEQYF
DNA: TGTGCCACCAGCAGAAATCAGGACAGGAGCCCCTACGAGCAGTACTTC

D: TRBD1
V: TRBV14
J: TRBJ1-3
size: once
CDR3: CASSPRWGTDHAGNTIYF
DNA: TGTGCCAGCAGCCCACGCTGGGGGACAGACCACGCTGGAAACACCATATATTTT

D: .
V: TRBV30
J: TRBJ1-5
size: .
CDR3: CAWSTQVNQPQHF
DNA: TGTGCCTGGAGTACACAGGTCAATCAGCCCCAGCATTTT

D: TRBD2
V: TRBV6-6
J: TRBJ2-3
size: .
CDR3: CASSPGLAREDTQYF
DNA: TGTGCCAGCAGCCCGGGACTAGCGCGTGAAGATACGCAGTATTTT

D: .
V: TRBV4-3
J: TRBJ2-1
size: .
CDR3: CASSQDGVSGGSYNEQFF
DNA: TGCGCCAGCAGCCAAGACGGGGTTAGCGGAGGCTCCTACAATGAGCAGTTCTTC

D: .
V: TRBV7-8
J: TRBJ2-5
size: .
CDR3: CASSPVSLQETQYF
DNA: TGTGCCAGCAGCCCGGTCTCTTTACAAGAGACCCAGTACTTC

D: TRBD1
V: TRBV4-1
J: TRBJ1-4
size: .
CDR3: CASSPRTGVGKLFF
DNA: TGCGCCAGCAGCCCGCGGACAGGGGTAGGAAAACTGTTTTTT

D: .
V: TRBV27
J: TRBJ2-3
size: once
CDR3: CASSLQGWGSTDTQYF
DNA: TGTGCCAGCAGTTTGCAGGGTTGGGGTAGTACAGATACGCAGTATTTT

D: TRBD2
V: TRBV4-1
J: TRBJ2-7
size: .
CDR3: CASSRTGTSGYEQYF
DNA: TGCGCCAGCAGCCGGACCGGGACTAGCGGCTACGAGCAGTACTTC

D: .
V: TRBV30
J: TRBJ1-2
size: .
CDR3: CAWSATLSLNGYTF
DNA: TGTGCCTGGAGTGCCACACTATCTCTAAATGGCTACACCTTC

D: .
V: TRBV7-9
J: TRBJ1-1
size: .
CDR3: CASSLGGSTEAFF
DNA: TGTGCCAGCAGCTTAGGAGGGTCCACTGAAGCTTTCTTT

D: .
V: TRBV29-1
J: TRBJ2-2
size: .
CDR3: CSVLWVGRNTGELFF
DNA: TGCAGCGTTCTCTGGGTCGGGAGGAACACCGGGGAGCTGTTTTTT

D: TRBD2
V: TRBV2
J: TRBJ2-5
size: .
CDR3: CASPLAGGEETQYF
DNA: TGTGCCAGTCCGCTAGCGGGAGGTGAAGAGACCCAGTACTTC

D: .
V: TRBV5-1
J: TRBJ2-1
size: .
CDR3: CASSLAQGSPYNEQFF
DNA: TGCGCCAGCAGCTTGGCCCAGGGTAGCCCATACAATGAGCAGTTCTTC

D: .
V: TRBV2
J: TRBJ2-3
size: .
CDR3: CASIQGGTDTQYF
DNA: TGTGCCAGCATCCAGGGGGGAACAGATACGCAGTATTTT

D: .
V: TRBV28
J: TRBJ2-7
size: .
CDR3: CASSLRLTGPWTHEQYF
DNA: TGTGCCAGCAGTCTACGATTAACAGGACCTTGGACCCACGAGCAGTACTTC

D: .
V: TRBV27
J: TRBJ2-7
size: .
CDR3: CASSFLPGQSYEQYF
DNA: TGTGCCAGCAGTTTTCTTCCCGGACAATCCTACGAGCAGTACTTC

D: TRBD1
V: TRBV11-2
J: TRBJ1-1
size: .
CDR3: CASSLVPGTGVTEAFF
DNA: TGTGCCAGCAGCTTAGTACCCGGGACAGGGGTCACTGAAGCTTTCTTT

D: .
V: TRBV27
J: TRBJ2-1
size: .
CDR3: CASSSSFDYNEQFF
DNA: TGTGCCAGCAGTTCGAGTTTCGACTACAATGAGCAGTTCTTC

D: TRBD2
V: TRBV27
J: TRBJ2-1
size: .
CDR3: CASSSGLAFSYNEQFF
DNA: TGTGCCAGCAGTTCGGGACTAGCGTTTTCCTACAATGAGCAGTTCTTC

D: .
V: TRBV5-6
J: TRBJ2-7
size: .
CDR3: CASSLGSGPEQYF
DNA: TGTGCCAGCAGCTTGGGGTCAGGGCCCGAGCAGTACTTC

D: .
V: TRBV6-5
J: TRBJ2-1
size: .
CDR3: CASSLDNNEQFF
DNA: TGTGCCAGCAGCCTGGACAACAATGAGCAGTTCTTC

D: .
V: TRBV19
J: TRBJ2-7
size: medium-sized
CDR3: CASSIASDRAYEQYF
DNA: TGTGCCAGTAGTATAGCGTCGGACAGAGCCTACGAGCAGTACTTC

D: TRBD1
V: TRBV2
J: TRBJ2-7
size: .
CDR3: CASSGGFNRGTLYEQYF
DNA: TGTGCCAGCAGTGGCGGATTCAACAGGGGAACCCTTTACGAGCAGTACTTC

D: TRBD1
V: TRBV9
J: TRBJ2-7
size: .
CDR3: CASSVDGQGAEQYF
DNA: TGTGCCAGCAGCGTAGATGGACAGGGGGCTGAGCAGTACTTC

D: TRBD1
V: TRBV4-3
J: TRBJ2-7
size: .
CDR3: CASSPGTGSYEQYF
DNA: TGCGCCAGCAGCCCCGGGACAGGCTCCTACGAGCAGTACTTC

D: .
V: TRBV21-1
J: TRBJ2-7
size: .
CDR3: CASSPRPGVGATYEQYF
DNA: TGTGCCAGCAGCCCCCGACCCGGTGTAGGGGCGACCTACGAGCAGTACTTC

D: TRBD1
V: TRBV29-1
J: TRBJ1-4
size: .
CDR3: CSGSIPTLTGEDEKLFF
DNA: TGCAGCGGATCCATCCCAACTTTGACAGGGGAGGATGAAAAACTGTTTTTT

D: .
V: TRBV6-1
J: TRBJ2-1
size: .
CDR3: CASSEAGGYNEQFF
DNA: TGTGCCAGCAGTGAAGCAGGGGGCTACAATGAGCAGTTCTTC

D: .
V: TRBV5-4
J: TRBJ1-1
size: once
CDR3: CASSLGVAEAFF
DNA: TGTGCCAGCAGCTTAGGGGTTGCTGAAGCTTTCTTT

D: .
V: TRBV28
J: TRBJ2-2
size: .
CDR3: CASSPLEFTGELFF
DNA: TGTGCCAGCAGCCCACTCGAGTTCACCGGGGAGCTGTTTTTT